The rows below give T cell receptor beta chains drawn from one sample of a study of T cell clonotyping in hematopoietic cell transplantation. TCRdb's copy holds only in-frame clones and misses some; the assay was immunoSEQ multiplex PCR. Seen here are 20,000 or so clones, 90% observed once, and the top ten hold about 3.7%. This sample comprised peripheral blood mononuclear cells, obtained before stem cell transplant. These receptors all stem from a man aged 18 to 29 with biphenotypic leukemia. Some clones in this sample may be carry-over from other donors' samples. CDR3s include the opening cysteine and the closing phenylalanine or tryptophan. Fields, in order: J gene, D gene, clone size, V gene, CDR3 DNA, CDR3 protein. The D gene is left open where the match is weak. Not every row has a clone size; where given, it reads once, few, many or a size class.

>TRBJ1-6|-|-|TRBV10-2
TGCGCCACTACAGGGAGTATTGATTCACCCCTCCACTTT
CATTGSIDSPLHF
>TRBJ1-1|-|-|TRBV6-5
TGTGCCAGCACCCGGGACACTGAAGCTTTCTTT
CASTRDTEAFF
>TRBJ2-7|-|-|TRBV19
TGTGCCAGTAGTATAACGCCGGGGAGCTCCTACGAGCAGTACTTC
CASSITPGSSYEQYF
>TRBJ2-2|-|-|TRBV6-5
TGTGCCAGCAGTTACCCCGCCGGGGAGCTGTTTTTT
CASSYPAGELFF
>TRBJ2-1|TRBD2|once|TRBV29-1
TGCAGCGTTGAAGATAGGTTTTATCGGGGGGGGATCTACAATGAGCAGTTCTTC
CSVEDRFYRGGIYNEQFF
>TRBJ1-5|-|-|TRBV19
TGTGCCAGTAGTATAGGGGAGGGGGGCCAGCCCCAGCATTTT
CASSIGEGGQPQHF
>TRBJ2-7|-|-|TRBV5-6
TGTGCCAGCAGCCCTTCGACAGGGAGGAACGAGCAGTACTTC
CASSPSTGRNEQYF
>TRBJ1-3|-|-|TRBV6-5
TGTGCCAGCCGCGACAGAGCTGGAAACACCATATATTTT
CASRDRAGNTIYF
>TRBJ1-3|TRBD1|-|TRBV4-1
TGCGCCAGCAGCCGGATTTCGACAGGGATGAGCTCTGGAAACACCATATATTTT
CASSRISTGMSSGNTIYF
>TRBJ2-2|TRBD1|-|TRBV2
TGTGCCACACAGGGGGTAGAGTACACCGGGGAGCTGTTTTTT
CATQGVEYTGELFF
>TRBJ2-2|TRBD1|-|TRBV9
TGTGCCAGCAACAGGGGCCCCGGGGAGCTGTTTTTT
CASNRGPGELFF
>TRBJ2-1|-|-|TRBV4-1
TGCGCCAGCAGCCAGCACGTGGAATCTGGGTACAATGAGCAGTTCTTC
CASSQHVESGYNEQFF
>TRBJ1-3|-|-|TRBV2
TGTGCCAGCAGTGAAGCGGGGCGGTCATCCCTCGGAAACACCATATATTTT
CASSEAGRSSLGNTIYF
>TRBJ2-1|-|-|TRBV29-1
TGCAGCGTTGAATACAATGAGCAGTTCTTC
CSVEYNEQFF
>TRBJ2-5|-|-|TRBV11-1
TGTGCCAGCAGCTTACGCGGGAAGAGGGAGACCCAGTACTTC
CASSLRGKRETQYF
>TRBJ2-7|TRBD1|-|TRBV27
TGTGCCAGCAGTACCGGGACAGGTACTCCCGAGCAGTACTTC
CASSTGTGTPEQYF
>TRBJ2-5|-|-|TRBV25-1
TGTGCCAGCAGTGTGCTAGCACAAGAGACCCAGTACTTC
CASSVLAQETQYF
>TRBJ1-4|TRBD1|-|TRBV10-3
TGTGCCATCAGTGAGTCGGATGTGGGGGACAGCACTAATGAAAAACTGTTTTTT
CAISESDVGDSTNEKLFF
>TRBJ2-7|-|-|TRBV7-9
TGTGCCAGCAGCTTTACCCCCGGGACGGGGGAACGCGAGCAGTACTTC
CASSFTPGTGEREQYF
>TRBJ1-5|-|once|TRBV6-1
TGTGCCAGCAGTGATGGGCTTCTTGCACAGCCCCAGCATTTT
CASSDGLLAQPQHF
>TRBJ1-1|-|-|TRBV13
TGTGCCAGCAGCTTAGGCCCGGCGGACGGGGCTGAAGCTTTCTTT
CASSLGPADGAEAFF
>TRBJ1-1|-|-|TRBV2
TGTGCCAGCCCGGGGCTAAAAGCTTTCTTT
CASPGLKAFF
>TRBJ2-5|TRBD2|-|TRBV6-1
TGTGCCAGCAGTGAAGGTAGCGGGGGGGTTGAAGAGACCCAGTACTTC
CASSEGSGGVEETQYF
>TRBJ1-3|TRBD1|-|TRBV6-6
TGTGCCAGCATCGACAGGGCGAGCTCTGGAAACACCATATATTTT
CASIDRASSGNTIYF
>TRBJ1-1|-|-|TRBV6-5
TGTGCCAGCAGTCCCCACCACGGGGAGGTGACTGAAGCTTTCTTT
CASSPHHGEVTEAFF
>TRBJ1-2|TRBD1|-|TRBV6-5
TGTGCCAGCAGTTACACCCGACAGGGGACTAACTATGGCTACACCTTC
CASSYTRQGTNYGYTF
>TRBJ2-7|-|-|TRBV15
TGTGCCACCAGCAGAGATCCGGGAGACTACGAGCAGTACTTC
CATSRDPGDYEQYF
>TRBJ1-3|TRBD1|-|TRBV9
TGTGCCAGCAGCGCCTTGACAGGGACTGGAAACACCATATATTTT
CASSALTGTGNTIYF
>TRBJ1-2|-|-|TRBV9
TGTGCCAGCAGCGTAGTTGCAGGTTCCTATCAGGGCTACACCTTC
CASSVVAGSYQGYTF
>TRBJ2-3|-|-|TRBV21-1
TGTGCCAGCAGCCTTTCGTCGACTTACTCCTCGGATACGCAGTATTTT
CASSLSSTYSSDTQYF
>TRBJ1-6|TRBD1|-|TRBV27
TGTGCCAGCAGAGTACAGGGGGCCGGAAGAAATTCACCCCTCCACTTT
CASRVQGAGRNSPLHF
>TRBJ1-2|-|once|TRBV5-6
TGTGCCAGCTCTAGTATGGGGGAGGATGGCTACACCTTC
CASSSMGEDGYTF
>TRBJ1-1|-|-|TRBV9
TGTGCCAGCAGCGTCTTCCAGGGGAACATGAACACTGAAGCTTTCTTT
CASSVFQGNMNTEAFF
>TRBJ1-6|-|-|TRBV2
TGTGCCAGCGTGGTCCTAGGTATTCCCAGTAATTCACCCCTCCACTTT
CASVVLGIPSNSPLHF
>TRBJ2-7|TRBD2|-|TRBV28
TGTGCCAGCAGCACCGGGACTAGCGGTGCGATCAACGAGCAGTACTTC
CASSTGTSGAINEQYF
>TRBJ1-2|TRBD1|once|TRBV7-3
TGTGCCAGCAGCGGGGGGACAGGCTATGGCTACACCTTC
CASSGGTGYGYTF
>TRBJ2-1|TRBD1|-|TRBV30
TGTGCCTGGAGCGGGACAGGGTCCGGTGAGCAGTTCTTC
CAWSGTGSGEQFF
>TRBJ2-7|-|-|TRBV7-7
TGTGCTAGCAGCTTGGGTCAGCACTCCTACGAGCAGTACTTC
CASSLGQHSYEQYF
>TRBJ2-7|TRBD1|few|TRBV7-9
TGTGCCAGCAGCTTAGGGACAGGGGACGAGCAGTACTTC
CASSLGTGDEQYF
>TRBJ2-5|-|-|TRBV2
TGTGCCAGCAGTGTATTTGAGACCCAGTACTTC
CASSVFETQYF
>TRBJ2-1|TRBD1|-|TRBV11-2
TGTGCCAGCAGCATTGACCGGGACAGGCCTCCGTTCTTC
CASSIDRDRPPFF
>TRBJ1-5|-|-|TRBV27
TGTGCCAGCACGGCTGCTTTTTCGGGCAATCAGCCCCAGCATTTT
CASTAAFSGNQPQHF